This T cell receptor beta chain was recovered during a study of cytomegalovirus exposure and HLA in healthy donors. Study results and caveats: Rare TCR sequences predominated, though certain public TCRs were found in many donors.

The PCR used 60 Vbeta and 13 Jbeta primers. Method: immunoSEQ multiplex PCR; TCRdb's copy keeps in-frame clones and lacks some. Among over 150,000 clones, 60% to 85% were seen once, and the ten largest hold 4%. In its sample, this clone was seen a few times. Its specificity is unknown. Germline CDR1 and CDR2: SEHNR and FQNEAQ (reference sequence). V shed 7 bases and J shed 1 base, with 9 bases lying between them. The CDR3 totals 13 residues. The chain joins TRBV7-9 to TRBJ2-3, with D tentatively TRBD1 (5 bases). The source material was PBMCs. The receptor was isolated from a woman in her 40s in good health and CMV-seronegative. This CDR3 is CASTLTGTDTQYF. The CDR3 DNA reads as TGTGCCAGCACCCTGACAGGCACAGATACGCAGTATTTT.